This passage covers 32 T cell receptor beta chains from one sample sequenced in a study of shared clonotypes between healthy human individuals. The data were produced by immunoSEQ multiplex PCR, yet TCRdb's version contains in-frame clones alone and is incomplete. The data contain more than 900,000 clones, around 82% of them singletons. The source material was memory CD4+ T cells from PBMCs. Subset specified: CD45RA-negative fraction. Every receptor here comes from a man aged 18 to 29 in good health. Some clones in this sample may be carry-over from other donors' samples.

This sequence joins TRBV28 and TRBJ1-2; D is undetermined. From germline, CDR1 is MDHEN and CDR2 SYDVKM. The CDR3 totals 14 residues. Deletions cut 7 bases from V and 5 bases from J, with 17 bases between. Here the CDR3 reads CASTLTTAGYGYTF. The CDR3 DNA follows: TGTGCCAGCACCCTCACCACCGCTGGATATGGCTACACCTTC.

This clone turned up a few times. The V call is TRBV29-1, the J call TRBJ1-1; weak D call: TRBD1 (5 bases). V was cut by 0 bases and J by 1 base, with 9 bases left in between. This CDR3 spans 14 amino acids. Germline V gene lookup returns CDR1 SQVTM and CDR2 ANQGSEA. The CDR3 loop is CSVEDVGQNTEAFF. The CDR3 coding sequence is TGCAGCGTTGAAGATGTGGGGCAGAACACTGAAGCTTTCTTT.

The J gene is TRBJ2-1, the V gene TRBV27; 11 bases are a match to TRBD2. This CDR3 is 16 amino acids long. The V gene end was trimmed by 6 bases and the J gene end by 3 bases; junction bases not matched to a gene: 7. Per the germline V gene, CDR1 is MNHEY and CDR2 is SMNVEV (reference sequence). The CDR3 coding sequence is TGTGCCAGCAGCCCCGTAGCGGGAGGGTACTACAATGAGCAGTTCTTC. It is translated as CASSPVAGGYYNEQFF.

Here the CDR3 DNA reads TGCGCCAGCAGTGATGGGGGGTCTTCCTACGAGCAGTACTTC. The encoded protein is CASSDGGSSYEQYF. The chain joins TRBV10-1 to TRBJ2-7; maybe TRBD2 (6 bases). This CDR3 comprises 14 residues. CDR1 and CDR2 from the germline V gene are WNHNN and SYGVQD (reference sequence). The V gene lost 3 bases and the J gene lost 1 base, with 10 bases spanning the gap.

V and J are TRBV7-8 and TRBJ1-2, with D uncertain. The CDR3 length is 13 residues. V was trimmed by 5 bases and J by 7 bases, leaving 14 bases between them. Germline CDR1 is SGHVS and CDR2 is FQNEAQ. Here the CDR3 reads CASSPPGVGGYTF. CDR3 DNA sequence: TGTGCCAGCAGCCCGCCCGGGGTCGGTGGCTACACCTTC.

This chain connects TRBV28 to TRBJ2-7, with 12 positions matching TRBD2. J lost 2 bases, V lost 10 bases, and 6 bases had no gene match. CDR1 and CDR2 (germline): MDHEN, SYDVKM. The CDR3 extends over 14 amino acids. In DNA form, the CDR3 reads TGTGCCACGCTGACTAGCGGGAGAACCTACGAGCAGTACTTC. This translates into CATLTSGRTYEQYF.

The chain joins TRBV27 to TRBJ1-2, with unresolved D. The CDR3 loop spans 14 amino acids. CDR1 and CDR2 (germline): MNHEY, SMNVEV (reference sequence). Deletions cut 5 bases from V and 1 base from J, with 11 bases between. This CDR3 is CASSAANLNYGYTF. DNA for the CDR3: TGTGCCAGCAGTGCGGCGAACCTTAACTATGGCTACACCTTC.

CDR3 sequence (DNA): TGCGCCAGCAGCTATCCCGACCGGGGACCAGGAGGCGAGCAGTACTTC. Its translation: CASSYPDRGPGGEQYF. V is TRBV5-1 and J is TRBJ2-7, with D perhaps being TRBD1 or TRBD2 (5 bases each). The CDR3 totals 16 residues. Between the trimmed V and J ends, which lost 3 bases and 6 bases, there was a span of 22 bases. CDR1 and CDR2 (germline): SGHRS, YFSETQ. Full variable domain (missing parts from reference TRBV5-1 and TRBJ2-7): KAGVTQTPRYLIKTRGQQVTLSCSPISGHRSVSWYQQTPGQGLQFLFEYFSETQRNKGNFPGRFSGRQFSNSRSEMNVSTLELGDSALYLCASSYPDRGPGGEQYFGPGTRLTVT.

The rearrangement links TRBV6-5 to TRBJ1-2; D is unclear. Trimming shortened V by 2 bases and J by 7 bases, and 14 bases separated the two germline ends. This CDR3 is built from 14 residues. Per germline, CDR1 MNHEY and CDR2 SVGAGI. The CDR3 nucleotides are TGTGCCAGCAGTTACGGGGTAGGGCTCTCTGGCTACACCTTC. It encodes CASSYGVGLSGYTF.

To note about this clone: This may be a read error, as it is one base from a much larger clone. The sample contains more than one DNA sequence encoding this CDR3. The V gene is TRBV6-1, the J gene TRBJ1-1; 7 positions match TRBD1. CDR1 and CDR2 (germline): MNHNS, SASEGT. This CDR3 spans 13 amino acids. Trimming removed 6 bases from V and 0 bases from J; junction bases left unmatched: 1. CDR3 protein: CASSGQVNTEAFF. The DNA for the CDR3 is TGTGCCAGCAGCGGACAGGTGAACACTGAAGCTTTCTTT.

This sequence joins TRBV28 and TRBJ1-2; D perhaps matches TRBD1 (5 bases). Germline V lookup: CDR1 MDHEN, CDR2 SYDVKM. With 10 bases removed from V and 3 bases from J, the gap between germline ends came to 15 bases. The CDR3 has 13 residues. CDR3 DNA: TGTGCCACCACCAAGGGGAGAGACTATGGCTACACCTTC. It specifies CATTKGRDYGYTF.

The gene calls are TRBV30 and TRBJ1-5; 10 bases align to TRBD1. V lost 2 bases to trimming and J lost 3 bases; unmatched junction nucleotides: 10. This CDR3 is built from 17 residues. CDR1 GTSNPN and CDR2 SVGIG come from the germline V gene (reference sequence). CDR3 in amino acids: CAWSRGSGQGLNQPQHF. Here the CDR3 DNA reads TGTGCCTGGAGTCGAGGATCGGGACAGGGGCTCAATCAGCCCCAGCATTTT. The whole variable domain, remainder taken from reference TRBV30 and TRBJ1-5, is SQTIHQWPATLVQPVGSPLSLECTVEGTSNPNLYWYRQAAGRGLQLLFYSVGIGQISSEVPQNLSASRPQDRQFILSSKKLLLSDSGFYLCAWSRGSGQGLNQPQHFGDGTRLSIL.

As regards this clone: A far more abundant clone sits one base away, making this likely a read error. Other DNA sequences from this sample encode an identical CDR3 as well. The V gene is TRBV7-3, the J gene TRBJ2-1, with D uncertain. Germline V gene lookup returns CDR1 SGHTA and CDR2 FQGTGA. Trimming removed 5 bases at V and 5 bases at J, with 4 bases between. CDR3 length equals 11 residues. The DNA of the CDR3 is TGTGCCAGCAGCGACAACAATGAGCAGTTCTTC. Protein sequence: CASSDNNEQFF. The full variable domain, its missing parts supplied by reference TRBV7-3 and TRBJ2-1, is GAGVSQTPSNKVTEKGKYVELRCDPISGHTALYWYRQSLGQGPEFLIYFQGTGAADDSGLPNDRFFAVRPEGSVSTLKIQRTERGDSAVYLCASSDNNEQFFGPGTRLTVL.

The chain links TRBV5-4 to TRBJ2-5; 7 bases fit TRBD1. V lost 2 bases, J lost 1 base, and 8 bases stayed unmatched. CDR1 is SGHNT, CDR2 YYREEE, per germline (reference sequence). CDR3 length: 16 residues. CDR3 sequence: CASSFRAPGGQETQYF. CDR3 nucleotides: TGTGCCAGCAGCTTCCGGGCCCCAGGGGGCCAAGAGACCCAGTACTTC. Looking up the rest from reference TRBV5-4 and TRBJ2-5 gives the full variable domain: ETGVTQSPTHLIKTRGQQVTLRCSSQSGHNTVSWYQQALGQGPQFIFQYYREEENGRGNFPPRFSGLQFPNYSSELNVNALELDDSALYLCASSFRAPGGQETQYFGPGTRLLVL.

The CDR3 bases are TGTGCCAGCAGCCAAGCCCCAGGGCTCCCCTACGAGCAGTACTTC. This translates into CASSQAPGLPYEQYF. J is TRBJ2-5 and V is TRBV4-2; D is possibly TRBD1 (5 bases). The J call may be in error: the DNA end matches TRBJ2-7 better. The CDR3 runs to 15 residues. CDR1 and CDR2 (germline): LGHNA, YNFKEQ.

The chain couples TRBV30 to TRBJ1-2; no clear D gene. V was cut by 1 base and J by 7 bases, with 7 bases left in between. The CDR3 is 11 amino acids. CDR1 and CDR2 (germline): GTSNPN, SVGIG (reference sequence). The DNA for the CDR3 is TGTGCCTGGAGTGAATACGTTGGCTACACCTTC. It specifies CAWSEYVGYTF.

The table lists this clone with a few counts. CDR3 DNA sequence: TGTGCCAGCAGCCGGACTAGCGGGACCCCCTACGAGCAGTACTTC. Protein: CASSRTSGTPYEQYF. The V call is TRBV7-2, the J call TRBJ2-7; 12 nucleotides agree with TRBD2. Per germline, CDR1 SGHTA and CDR2 FQGNSA. V was pared by 5 bases and J by 2 bases, with 4 bases of the junction left unmatched. This CDR3 is 15 amino acids long.

The CDR3 region has the DNA TGTGCCAGCTCACTTGGGACAGGGGATCTAAAGTACTTC. As protein: CASSLGTGDLKYF. V and J are TRBV18 and TRBJ2-7, with 10 bases fitting TRBD1. The V segment lost 4 bases and the J segment 11 bases; nucleotides outside the gene matches: 8. Germline CDR1 KGHSH, CDR2 LQKENI. This CDR3 has 13 amino acids.

This sequence joins TRBV6-1 and TRBJ1-2, with TRBD1 matching over 7 bases. CDR1 and CDR2 (germline): MNHNS, SASEGT. J was trimmed by 8 bases and V by 6 bases; bases with no gene match: 9. This CDR3 is 13 amino acids long. CDR3 sequence reads: CASREYRGQGYTF. CDR3 DNA sequence: TGTGCCAGCAGGGAGTACAGGGGACAAGGCTACACCTTC.

The V call is TRBV5-4, the J call TRBJ1-2; 7 nucleotides match TRBD1. This CDR3 has 14 residues. V was clipped by 6 bases and J by 5 bases; unmatched bases: 10. Per the germline V gene, CDR1 is SGHNT and CDR2 is YYREEE (reference sequence). The CDR3 loop is CASTSTDRRYGYTF. Here the CDR3 DNA reads TGTGCCAGCACCTCTACGGACAGGCGGTATGGCTACACCTTC.

The chain links TRBV7-2 to TRBJ1-4; 8 nucleotides align to TRBD1. Germline lookup yields CDR1 SGHTA and CDR2 FQGNSA. CDR3 size: 15 residues. V gave up 1 base and J gave up 7 bases; unmatched junction bases: 5. This CDR3 is CASSLVTGEVEKLFF. The DNA for the CDR3 is TGTGCCAGCAGCTTAGTGACAGGGGAAGTTGAAAAACTGTTTTTT.

The V call is TRBV5-6, the J call TRBJ2-5; TRBD2 might be the D (6 bases). V lost 1 base to trimming and J lost 2 bases, with 12 bases between them. The CDR3 extends over 15 amino acids. Per germline, CDR1 SGHDT and CDR2 YYEEEE. DNA of the CDR3: TGTGCCAGCAGCTTGATGGCGGGGATGCAAGAGACCCAGTACTTC. As protein: CASSLMAGMQETQYF.

The chain couples TRBV5-1 to TRBJ2-7; D is uncertain. The CDR3 length is 16 residues. Trimming took 4 bases from V and 0 from J, leaving 17 bases between them. CDR1 and CDR2 from the germline V gene are SGHRS and YFSETQ. The CDR3, as DNA: TGCGCCAGCAGCCGGCAGGCCGGGTCATCCTCCTACGAGCAGTACTTC. As protein: CASSRQAGSSSYEQYF.

A few counts support this clone. V is TRBV7-9 and J is TRBJ1-1, with unresolved D. Germline CDR1 and CDR2: SEHNR and FQNEAQ (reference sequence). Trimming left V 7 bases short and J 4 bases short, with 16 bases between. CDR3 length: 14 amino acids. The CDR3 DNA reads TGTGCCAGCAACCCAAGAGTAGGGTCCACTGAAGCTTTCTTT. Its protein product is CASNPRVGSTEAFF. The full variable domain, its missing parts supplied by reference TRBV7-9 and TRBJ1-1, is DTGVSQNPRHKITKRGQNVTFRCDPISEHNRLYWYRQTLGQGPEFLTYFQNEAQLEKSRLLSDRFSAERPKGSFSTLEIQRTEQGDSAMYLCASNPRVGSTEAFFGQGTRLTVV.

Note on this clone: This specimen includes other DNA sequences encoding the same CDR3. This chain links TRBV7-9 with TRBJ1-1, with TRBD1 as a possible D gene (5 bases). Trimming took off 2 bases at V and 4 bases at J, with 11 bases between the two ends. Germline assignment: CDR1 SEHNR and CDR2 FQNEAQ (reference sequence). The CDR3 runs to 14 residues. CDR3 sequence: CASSLRQGGTEAFF. The CDR3 DNA follows: TGTGCCAGCAGCTTAAGGCAGGGAGGCACTGAAGCTTTCTTT. The entire variable domain, with the rest obtained from reference TRBV7-9 and TRBJ1-1, is as follows: DTGVSQNPRHKITKRGQNVTFRCDPISEHNRLYWYRQTLGQGPEFLTYFQNEAQLEKSRLLSDRFSAERPKGSFSTLEIQRTEQGDSAMYLCASSLRQGGTEAFFGQGTRLTVV.

This clone came up a few times. The chain recombines TRBV2 with TRBJ2-7; tentatively, D is TRBD1 or TRBD2 (5 bases each). V was trimmed by 4 bases and J by 1 base, leaving 14 bases between them. CDR3 length equals 15 residues. CDR1 is SNHLY, CDR2 FYNNEI, per germline. The CDR3 spells CASSGDGRGSYEQYF. CDR3 nucleotide sequence: TGTGCCAGCAGTGGGGACGGGCGTGGATCCTACGAGCAGTACTTC.

In nucleotides, the CDR3 is TGTGCCAGCGATTCAACTAATGAAAAACTGTTTTTT. Amino acid sequence: CASDSTNEKLFF. The chain combines TRBV28 with TRBJ1-4; D not certain. Germline-derived CDR1 and CDR2 are MDHEN and SYDVKM. The ends were cut back, 8 bases at V and 0 bases at J, with 4 bases in the middle. The CDR3 loop spans 12 amino acids.

This chain links TRBV28 with TRBJ1-5; D not certain. The length of the CDR3 is 13 residues. Germline CDR1 reads MDHEN; CDR2 reads SYDVKM. The V and J ends lost 3 bases and 6 bases respectively, with 9 bases between them. The CDR3 protein is CASSFPGVQPQHF. The CDR3 DNA sequence: TGTGCCAGCAGTTTCCCCGGGGTTCAGCCCCAGCATTTT.

About this clone: The junction shows a germline mismatch at one end, possibly a read error. V usage is TRBV20-1 and J usage is TRBJ1-1; no reliable D call. Germline CDR1 and CDR2: DFQATT and SNEGSKA (reference sequence). The CDR3 totals 11 residues. The DNA of the CDR3 is TGCAGTGCTAGAGCGGGATTGGGTGGCCCCTTT. This codes for CSARAGLGGPF.

This clone was seen once. The chain combines TRBV2 with TRBJ2-5; unclear D gene. The CDR3 runs 16 residues. Trimming stripped 1 base from V and 5 bases from J, with 17 bases between. From germline, CDR1 is SNHLY and CDR2 FYNNEI. The CDR3 protein is CASSEDPSWYKETQYF. The CDR3 nucleotides read TGTGCCAGCAGTGAAGATCCCTCCTGGTATAAGGAGACCCAGTACTTC.

This clone was observed a few times. The V and J genes are TRBV5-1 and TRBJ1-2, with a tentative D call TRBD1 (6 bases). Germline V gene lookup returns CDR1 SGHRS and CDR2 YFSETQ. V was pared by 2 bases and J by 8 bases, with 28 bases between. The CDR3 is 18 residues long. CDR3 amino acids: CASSFLPDLGAIGGGYTF. The CDR3 DNA is TGCGCCAGCAGCTTTCTCCCCGACTTGGGGGCGATTGGGGGAGGCTACACCTTC. The complete variable domain, with remaining parts taken from reference TRBV5-1 and TRBJ1-2, reads KAGVTQTPRYLIKTRGQQVTLSCSPISGHRSVSWYQQTPGQGLQFLFEYFSETQRNKGNFPGRFSGRQFSNSRSEMNVSTLELGDSALYLCASSFLPDLGAIGGGYTFGSGTRLTVV.

This chain joins TRBV28 and TRBJ1-5; 7 bases line up with TRBD1. The V gene end was trimmed by 6 bases and the J gene end by 6 bases; junction bases not matched to a gene: 11. There are 15 residues in the CDR3. Germline CDR1 MDHEN, CDR2 SYDVKM. DNA for the CDR3: TGTGCCAGCAGAACCGGGACAGCACCGGGTCAGCCCCAGCATTTT. Amino acid sequence: CASRTGTAPGQPQHF.